This T cell receptor beta chain was recorded in a study of cytomegalovirus exposure and HLA in healthy donors. Study findings and constraints: Cytomegalovirus association was listed for 164 TCR beta chains. Specificity of a few CMV-associated chains for CMV antigens was verified in vitro. Most TCR sequences were rare, but some public TCRs occurred in many donors.

Profiling relied on immunoSEQ multiplex PCR, and the TCRdb table lists in-frame clones only, not all of them. The sample shows around 130,000 clones, roughly 90% of them seen only once. Remarks on this clone: Antigen: not known.

The length of the CDR3 is 14 residues. Germline V gene data show CDR1 as SGHRS and CDR2 as YFSETQ. Trimming took 4 bases from V and 9 from J; bases not matched to a gene: 6. The V and J genes are TRBV5-1 and TRBJ1-6; 8 bases agree with TRBD1. The sequencing input was PBMCs. The sequence came from a man aged 25-45 years in good health and CMV-seronegative. The CDR3 protein is CASSPRQGSSPLHF. CDR3 in DNA: TGCGCCAGCAGCCCGAGACAGGGGAGTTCACCCCTCCACTTT.